These 17 T cell receptor beta chains were all obtained from the same sample, sequenced in a study of cytomegalovirus exposure and HLA in healthy donors. Sequencing was performed with immunoSEQ multiplex PCR; in TCRdb, only in-frame clones are kept and a portion is missing. The table has about 56,000 clones, approximately 92% seen once. The source material was PBMCs. The receptors stem from a man between 18 and 29 years old in good health and CMV-seronegative.

The chain joins TRBV4-3 to TRBJ2-7, with TRBD2 matching over 13 bases. Germline values: CDR1 LGHNA, CDR2 YSLEER. The CDR3 length is 21 residues. The trim removed 0 bases at V and 0 bases at J, leaving 14 bases unmatched. CDR3 nucleotides: TGCGCCAGCAGCCAAGATGTGTTAGGACTAGCGGGAGTAGGGAGCTCCTACGAGCAGTACTTC. It encodes CASSQDVLGLAGVGSSYEQYF.

The CDR3 region is CASSAFGGGDTDTQYF. The CDR3 DNA reads TGTGCCAGCAGCGCCTTCGGAGGGGGGGACACAGATACGCAGTATTTT. The gene calls are TRBV9 and TRBJ2-3; D perhaps matches TRBD2 (7 bases). V was trimmed by 3 bases and J by 2 bases, leaving 16 bases between them. This CDR3 is built from 16 residues. Germline V gene lookup returns CDR1 SGDLS and CDR2 YYNGEE.

This clone was detected only once. The genes are TRBV6-5 and TRBJ1-1, with TRBD1 as a possible D gene (6 bases). V was clipped by 4 bases and J by 3 bases, with 15 bases between them. Germline V gene lookup returns CDR1 MNHEY and CDR2 SVGAGI. The CDR3 is made up of 15 amino acids. CDR3 bases: TGTGCCAGCAGTTCCGCAAGGGGGAAGGACACTGAAGCTTTCTTT. Its protein is CASSSARGKDTEAFF.

V usage is TRBV18 and J usage is TRBJ1-1; weak D call: TRBD1 (6 bases). CDR1 and CDR2 (germline): KGHSH, LQKENI. The ends were cut back, 4 bases at V and 4 bases at J, with 13 bases in the middle. This CDR3 spans 14 amino acids. CDR3 amino acids: CASSRGGSGTEAFF. The CDR3 DNA is TGTGCCAGCTCACGGGGGGGCTCGGGCACTGAAGCTTTCTTT.

This chain joins TRBV18 and TRBJ2-6; D is possibly TRBD2 (5 bases). The CDR3 contains 14 residues. Germline V gives CDR1 KGHSH, CDR2 LQKENI. With 8 bases removed from V and 4 bases from J, the gap between germline ends came to 12 bases. This chain's CDR3 is CASADFGGANVLTF. The CDR3 bases are TGTGCCAGCGCGGACTTTGGGGGGGCCAACGTCCTGACTTTC.

The chain joins TRBV11-2 to TRBJ2-7; 10 bases map to TRBD2. CDR3 length: 14 residues. Germline V CDR1 and CDR2: SGHAT, FQNNGV. The V segment lost 5 bases and the J segment 4 bases; nucleotides outside the gene matches: 5. Here the CDR3 DNA reads TGTGCCAGCAGCGTCGGGACTAGCGTTTACGAGCAGTACTTC. Protein: CASSVGTSVYEQYF. The full variable domain, rest sourced from reference TRBV11-2 and TRBJ2-7, is EAGVAQSPRYKIIEKRQSVAFWCNPISGHATLYWYQQILGQGPKLLIQFQNNGVVDDSQLPKDRFSAERLKGVDSTLKIQPAKLEDSAVYLCASSVGTSVYEQYFGPGTRLTVT.

A remark on this clone: At one end the junction does not follow the germline gene, possibly because of a read error. The rearrangement uses TRBV7-7 and TRBJ2-1; 8 nucleotides line up with TRBD1. CDR1 is SSHAT and CDR2 is FNYEAQ in the germline V gene (reference sequence). This CDR3 is built from 15 residues. Here the CDR3 DNA reads TGTGCTAGCAGCTTAGGCATGACAGGGGTTTATGAGCAGTTCTTC. Its protein product is CASSLGMTGVYEQFF.

The chain uses TRBV9 and TRBJ2-1; 8 bases are shared with TRBD2. Trimming took 0 bases from V and 6 from J; bases not matched to a gene: 8. The germline CDR1 and CDR2 sequences are SGDLS and YYNGEE. The CDR3 length is 16 residues. The CDR3 nucleotides are TGTGCCAGCAGCGTAGACGGTACCGGGAGGGCCAATGAGCAGTTCTTC. Residues: CASSVDGTGRANEQFF.

The chain couples TRBV5-6 to TRBJ2-7; TRBD1 agrees at 8 bases. V shed 4 bases, J shed 4 bases, and the junction held 13 bases outside the gene matches. The germline V gene has CDR1 SGHDT and CDR2 YYEEEE. The CDR3 contains 16 residues. The CDR3 nucleotides read TGTGCCAGCAGCGAGGGAATGAGACAGGGGTCGTACGAGCAGTACTTC. This gives the protein CASSEGMRQGSYEQYF.

The rearrangement links TRBV9 to TRBJ2-7; 10 bases fit TRBD1. The junction had 7 bases not matched to a gene; V was cut back by 3 bases and J by 7 bases. The CDR3 contains 14 residues. The germline V gene encodes CDR1 SGDLS and CDR2 YYNGEE. This CDR3 reads CASSGGQGVKEQYF. In DNA form, the CDR3 reads TGTGCCAGCAGCGGAGGACAGGGGGTGAAAGAGCAGTACTTC.

The chain uses TRBV19 and TRBJ2-3; possible D gene TRBD2, 6 bases. V shed 0 bases and J shed 8 bases, with 18 bases lying between them. The CDR3 has 16 amino acids. The germline V gene has CDR1 LNHDA and CDR2 SQIVND (reference sequence). CDR3 amino acids: CASSIDAQEGWATQYF. As DNA, the CDR3 is TGTGCCAGTAGTATAGACGCACAGGAGGGATGGGCTACGCAGTATTTT.

As DNA, the CDR3 is TGTGCCAGCAGTTACCCCGGACAGGGGTACTATGGCTACACCTTC. As protein: CASSYPGQGYYGYTF. This chain uses TRBV28 with TRBJ1-2, with 9 bases that match TRBD1. Germline assignment: CDR1 MDHEN and CDR2 SYDVKM. The V and J ends lost 4 bases and 3 bases, in that order; junction bases with no gene match: 6. The CDR3 extends over 15 amino acids.

This clone was counted only a few times. The V and J genes are TRBV5-1 and TRBJ1-5; D is uncertain. The CDR3 contains 14 residues. V gave up 4 bases and J gave up 3 bases, with 11 bases separating them. Germline loops: CDR1 SGHRS, CDR2 YFSETQ. CDR3 in DNA: TGCGCCAGCAGCCCGGGAGATGACAATCAGCCCCAGCATTTT. Amino acid sequence: CASSPGDDNQPQHF.

This chain uses TRBV20-1 with TRBJ1-2; TRBD1 might be the D (5 bases). CDR1 and CDR2 (germline): DFQATT, SNEGSKA (reference sequence). Trimming took off 7 bases at V and 4 bases at J, with 10 bases between the two ends. This CDR3 has 11 amino acids. CDR3 coding DNA: TGCAGTGTTCCGACAGCCTATGGCTACACCTTC. Translating it yields CSVPTAYGYTF.

This clone showed up just once. The V gene is TRBV28, the J gene TRBJ2-7; TRBD1 agrees at 12 bases. This CDR3 region has 15 residues. V shed 7 bases and J 7 bases; nucleotides not matched to a gene: 11. CDR1 MDHEN and CDR2 SYDVKM come from the germline V gene. The CDR3 reads CASNIPGQGAGEQYF. As DNA, the CDR3 is TGTGCCAGCAATATCCCGGGACAGGGGGCGGGGGAGCAGTACTTC. The full variable domain, its missing parts supplied by reference TRBV28 and TRBJ2-7, is DVKVTQSSRYLVKRTGEKVFLECVQDMDHENMFWYRQDPGLGLRLIYFSYDVKMKEKGDIPEGYSVSREKKERFSLILESASTNQTSMYLCASNIPGQGAGEQYFGPGTRLTVT.

The chain employs TRBV2 and TRBJ2-7; perhaps TRBD2 as D (6 bases). The CDR3 is 15 amino acids. Germline-derived CDR1 and CDR2 are SNHLY and FYNNEI. Trimming removed 3 bases at V and 4 bases at J, with 16 bases between. The CDR3 is CASSDSLAQIYEQYF. The CDR3 DNA reads TGTGCCAGCAGTGACAGCCTAGCGCAGATATACGAGCAGTACTTC.

V gene TRBV7-2 combines with J gene TRBJ2-2; D possibly corresponds to TRBD1 (7 bases). V lost 2 bases, J lost 8 bases, and 15 bases lay in between. Germline V gene lookup returns CDR1 SGHTA and CDR2 FQGNSA. The CDR3 covers 15 residues. This chain's CDR3 is CASSLTGDSRGELFF. DNA for the CDR3: TGTGCCAGCAGCTTAACAGGGGACTCGAGGGGGGAGCTGTTTTTT.